The clone carrying this T cell receptor (beta chain) was observed a handful of times. Its antigen is currently unknown. This entry is derived from a study of beta chain features in type 1 diabetes. The sequenced template was cDNA made from the entire isolated RNA. TCRdb's table, derived via immunoSEQ multiplex PCR, lists solely in-frame clones and lacks some. Counted here are some 250,000 clones, about 11% occurring once; the ten biggest clones make up 0.017%. General study results and limits: Insertion counts at VDJ junctions were lower in type 1 diabetes patients, who also showed more deletions there. Shorter TCRB CDR3s, moderately but significantly so, were found in Type 1 diabetes patients in all four CD4+ subsets.

The sequenced sample consisted of naive CD4+ T cells from blood. The receptor was derived from a man aged 30 to 45 with type 1 diabetes.

CDR3 nucleotide sequence: TGTGCCAGCAGCTTGGCAAATGAGCAGTTCTTC. Residues: CASSLANEQFF. V and J are TRBV5-4 and TRBJ2-1; no firm D call. The V end was cut by 0 bases, the J end by 7 bases, with 2 bases between. This CDR3 region has 11 residues. CDR1 is SGHNT and CDR2 is YYREEE in the germline V gene (reference sequence).